These 31 T cell receptor beta chains came from one sample sequenced in a study of OX40 agonist ivuxolimab in advanced cancers. The protocol was immunoSEQ multiplex PCR, while the TCRdb copy is restricted to in-frame clones and leaves out a portion. Among tens of thousands of clones, 80% to 90% were seen once, and the ten largest hold 9.5% to 13%. The sequences come from CD4+ or CD8+ T cells sorted from blood, collected in a trial of the OX40 agonist ivuxolimab. The source is an adult with an advanced solid tumor such as melanoma, head and neck, liver or kidney cancer.

This chain joins TRBV18 and TRBJ2-3; no definite D call. The CDR3 is 12 amino acids. V was trimmed by 3 bases and J by 0 bases, leaving 1 base between them. Germline V gene data show CDR1 as KGHSH and CDR2 as LQKENI. The DNA for the CDR3 is TGTGCCAGCTCACCTAGCACAGATACGCAGTATTTT. Translating gives CASSPSTDTQYF. The whole variable domain, filled in from reference TRBV18 and TRBJ2-3, reads NAGVMQNPRHLVRRRGQEARLRCSPMKGHSHVYWYRQLPEEGLKFMVYLQKENIIDESGMPKERFSAEFPKEGPSILRIQQVVRGDSAAYFCASSPSTDTQYFGPGTRLTVL.

The chain joins TRBV28 to TRBJ1-5; 7 bases fit TRBD1. This CDR3 contains 13 residues. After removal of 7 bases from V and 5 bases from J, the junction contained 5 bases not matched to a gene. Germline assignment: CDR1 MDHEN and CDR2 SYDVKM. CDR3 coding DNA: TGTGCCAGCAATACAGGGGATTATCAGCCCCAGCATTTT. Its protein product is CASNTGDYQPQHF. Full variable domain (remainder filled in from reference TRBV28 and TRBJ1-5): DVKVTQSSRYLVKRTGEKVFLECVQDMDHENMFWYRQDPGLGLRLIYFSYDVKMKEKGDIPEGYSVSREKKERFSLILESASTNQTSMYLCASNTGDYQPQHFGDGTRLSIL.

The chain has TRBV28 and TRBJ1-1; 7 positions match TRBD1. Germline lookup yields CDR1 MDHEN and CDR2 SYDVKM. This CDR3 is 15 amino acids long. The trim removed 1 base at V and 7 bases at J, leaving 9 bases unmatched. This CDR3 is CASSLSGEGADEAFF. The CDR3 nucleotides read TGTGCCAGCAGTTTATCGGGGGAGGGGGCGGATGAAGCTTTCTTT.

The chain couples TRBV29-1 to TRBJ2-5; TRBD1 agrees at 11 bases. Germline V gene lookup returns CDR1 SQVTM and CDR2 ANQGSEA. The CDR3 length is 14 residues. The J segment lost 5 bases and the V segment lost 0 bases, leaving 2 bases of the junction unmatched. CDR3 protein: CSVEEDRGLETQYF. In DNA, the CDR3 is TGCAGCGTTGAAGAGGACAGGGGGCTTGAGACCCAGTACTTC.

The chain uses TRBV12-5 and TRBJ1-5, with D possibly TRBD1 on 6 matching bases. The CDR3 length is 15 residues. V was pared by 6 bases and J by 5 bases, with 17 bases between. Per the germline V gene, CDR1 is LGHNT and CDR2 is FRNRAP. The CDR3 is CASGPPGGSDQPQHF. The CDR3 DNA reads as TGTGCTAGTGGACCGCCCGGGGGCAGCGATCAGCCCCAGCATTTT.

The chain couples TRBV19 to TRBJ1-1; possibly TRBD1 for D (5 bases). Germline V lookup: CDR1 LNHDA, CDR2 SQIVND (reference sequence). There are 13 residues in the CDR3. V dropped 3 bases and J dropped 1 base, with 6 bases sitting between them. This CDR3 reads CASSMTENTEAFF. The DNA for the CDR3 is TGTGCCAGTAGTATGACAGAGAACACTGAAGCTTTCTTT.

The chain has TRBV29-1 and TRBJ2-7, with D perhaps assigned TRBD1 or TRBD2 (5 bases each). Per germline, CDR1 SQVTM and CDR2 ANQGSEA. With 7 bases removed from V and 2 bases from J, the gap between germline ends came to 15 bases. The CDR3 is 13 amino acids. The CDR3: CSARYGGTYEQYF. The CDR3 nucleotides are TGCAGCGCCAGATATGGGGGAACCTACGAGCAGTACTTC.

J is TRBJ1-1 and V is TRBV10-2; a weak D match, TRBD1 (5 bases). V was clipped by 7 bases and J by 5 bases, with 11 bases between them. CDR1 and CDR2 from the germline V gene are WSHSY and SAAADI. The CDR3 consists of 12 residues. In DNA form, the CDR3 reads TGCGCCAGCACATCAGGGCGGACTGAAGCTTTCTTT. Its protein product is CASTSGRTEAFF.

The V call is TRBV10-2, the J call TRBJ1-1; no reliable D call. The CDR3 is 14 amino acids. From germline, CDR1 is WSHSY and CDR2 SAAADI. Trimming stripped 4 bases from V and 0 bases from J, with 9 bases between. CDR3 bases: TGCGCCAGCAGTGTTACGGTCATGAACACTGAAGCTTTCTTT. Amino acid sequence: CASSVTVMNTEAFF.

CDR3 sequence reads: CASSLEVSSYNEQFF. CDR3 bases: TGCGCCAGCAGCTTGGAGGTGAGCTCCTACAATGAGCAGTTCTTC. The rearrangement joins TRBV5-1 to TRBJ2-1, with unresolved D. This CDR3 contains 15 residues. The V end lost 0 bases, the J end lost 0 bases, and 7 bases lay between the germline ends. CDR1 SGHRS and CDR2 YFSETQ come from the germline V gene.

The chain carries TRBV28 and TRBJ2-7; 11 bases match TRBD2. The CDR3 loop spans 19 amino acids. The germline V gene encodes CDR1 MDHEN and CDR2 SYDVKM. Trimming at V came to 2 bases and at J to 0 bases, leaving 12 bases not matched to a gene. CDR3 sequence: CASSLVGLAGGGGSYEQYF. The DNA of the CDR3 is TGTGCCAGCAGTTTAGTTGGGCTAGCGGGAGGAGGGGGCTCCTACGAGCAGTACTTC.

The V call is TRBV4-1, the J call TRBJ1-2; D is possibly TRBD1 (5 bases). Trimming shortened V by 1 base and J by 5 bases, and 11 bases separated the two germline ends. The germline V gene encodes CDR1 MGHRA and CDR2 YSYEKL. This CDR3 region has 14 residues. CDR3 DNA sequence: TGCGCCAGCAGCCAAGCCGCAGGGATGTATGGCTACACCTTC. It translates to CASSQAAGMYGYTF.

This clone has just one count. The chain carries TRBV27 and TRBJ1-4; TRBD1 matches at 9 bases. The CDR3 is made up of 12 amino acids. J was trimmed by 11 bases and V by 3 bases; bases with no gene match: 1. The germline V gene encodes CDR1 MNHEY and CDR2 SMNVEV (reference sequence). This CDR3 reads CASSLGQGKLFF. CDR3 nucleotides: TGTGCCAGCAGTTTGGGACAGGGTAAACTGTTTTTT.

This chain joins TRBV28 and TRBJ2-1; 11 bases match TRBD1. CDR1 and CDR2 from the germline V gene are MDHEN and SYDVKM. V was pared by 8 bases and J by 5 bases, with 5 bases of the junction left unmatched. The CDR3 runs to 14 residues. CDR3 amino acids: CASVGQGAHNEQFF. DNA of the CDR3: TGTGCCAGCGTCGGACAGGGGGCGCACAATGAGCAGTTCTTC. Full variable domain (rest looked up from reference TRBV28 and TRBJ2-1): DVKVTQSSRYLVKRTGEKVFLECVQDMDHENMFWYRQDPGLGLRLIYFSYDVKMKEKGDIPEGYSVSREKKERFSLILESASTNQTSMYLCASVGQGAHNEQFFGPGTRLTVL.

This chain joins TRBV10-3 and TRBJ1-1, with 7 nucleotides matching TRBD1. CDR3 length: 14 amino acids. V shed 0 bases and J 4 bases; nucleotides not matched to a gene: 2. The germline gives CDR1 ENHRY, CDR2 SYGVKD. CDR3 nucleotide sequence: TGTGCCATCAGTGAGTCACAGGGGACCACTGAAGCTTTCTTT. This translates into CAISESQGTTEAFF.

The V and J genes are TRBV19 and TRBJ2-5; a possible D gene is TRBD2 (6 bases). This CDR3 spans 15 amino acids. Between the trimmed V and J ends, which lost 2 bases and 5 bases, there was a span of 15 bases. Germline V gene lookup returns CDR1 LNHDA and CDR2 SQIVND (reference sequence). The CDR3 sequence: CASSIRLEGGETQYF. CDR3 nucleotide sequence: TGTGCCAGTAGTATACGCCTGGAGGGCGGGGAGACCCAGTACTTC.

The rearrangement links TRBV6-6 to TRBJ2-3; 7 nucleotides line up with TRBD2. V lost 6 bases and J lost 4; bases outside the gene matches: 7. Germline CDR1 is MNHNY and CDR2 is SVGAGI (reference sequence). The CDR3 consists of 14 residues. The CDR3 reads CASSLTREADTQYF. The CDR3, as DNA: TGTGCCAGCAGCCTGACTCGGGAGGCAGATACGCAGTATTTT.

The CDR3 region is CASSPQAWNGYTF. The DNA for the CDR3 is TGTGCCAGCTCACCACAGGCATGGAATGGCTACACCTTC. The V and J genes are TRBV18 and TRBJ1-2; D is undetermined. V was pared by 1 base and J by 6 bases, with 9 bases between. Germline values: CDR1 KGHSH, CDR2 LQKENI. This CDR3 contains 13 residues.

The chain employs TRBV10-3 and TRBJ2-3; 10 nucleotides line up with TRBD2. Germline V gene data show CDR1 as ENHRY and CDR2 as SYGVKD. The CDR3 runs 13 residues. Germline trimming cut 6 bases from V and 6 bases from J; bases unmatched to any gene: 3. CDR3 protein: CAIRGTSEDTQYF. CDR3 DNA: TGTGCCATCAGAGGGACTAGCGAGGATACGCAGTATTTT.

The V call is TRBV7-2, the J call TRBJ2-7, with D tentatively TRBD1 (6 bases). V lost 3 bases to trimming and J lost 4 bases, with 10 bases between them. The CDR3 runs 13 residues. Per the germline V gene, CDR1 is SGHTA and CDR2 is FQGNSA. CDR3 amino acids: CASSLGRGYEQYF. As DNA, the CDR3 is TGTGCCAGCAGCTTGGGAAGGGGGTACGAGCAGTACTTC.

This clone occurred once. This rearrangement joins TRBV7-6 to TRBJ2-2, with D perhaps TRBD1 (5 bases). Per germline, CDR1 SGHVS and CDR2 FNYEAQ. V lost 7 bases to trimming and J lost 5 bases, with 17 bases between them. The CDR3 runs 15 residues. The CDR3 here is CASKGLRDRTGELFF. The CDR3, as DNA: TGTGCCAGCAAGGGGTTGAGAGATAGAACCGGGGAGCTGTTTTTT.

The chain recombines TRBV2 with TRBJ2-7, with a weak D call TRBD1 (5 bases). The germline V gene encodes CDR1 SNHLY and CDR2 FYNNEI. The CDR3 contains 14 residues. V shed 1 base and J shed 3 bases, with 10 bases lying between them. The CDR3 region has the DNA TGTGCCAGCAGTGAAGTTATGCAGGGCTACGAGCAGTACTTC. It specifies CASSEVMQGYEQYF.

V usage is TRBV28 and J usage is TRBJ2-3, with 10 bases identical to TRBD2. The V and J ends lost 2 bases and 1 base, in that order; junction bases with no gene match: 3. Per germline, CDR1 MDHEN and CDR2 SYDVKM. This CDR3 has 16 amino acids. The CDR3 DNA follows: TGTGCCAGCAGTTTAACAAGCGGGAGGGGCACAGATACGCAGTATTTT. It encodes CASSLTSGRGTDTQYF.

This chain joins TRBV23-1 and TRBJ2-7, with D perhaps TRBD1 (6 bases). TRBV23-1 counts as an open reading frame of uncertain function. With 0 bases removed from V and 6 bases from J, the gap between germline ends came to 18 bases. The CDR3 is 16 amino acids. CDR3 loop: CASSQSRGTSRSEQYF. CDR3 nucleotide sequence: TGCGCCAGCAGTCAATCGAGGGGGACCTCTAGGAGCGAGCAGTACTTC.

This chain joins TRBV19 and TRBJ1-4, with 11 bases lining up with TRBD1. Germline values: CDR1 LNHDA, CDR2 SQIVND (reference sequence). The V gene end was trimmed by 4 bases and the J gene end by 3 bases; junction bases not matched to a gene: 4. The CDR3 length is 16 residues. CDR3 DNA sequence: TGTGCCAGTAGTACCCGGGACAGGGGGGCTAATGAAAAACTGTTTTTT. It encodes CASSTRDRGANEKLFF. The whole variable domain, remainder taken from reference TRBV19 and TRBJ1-4, is DGGITQSPKYLFRKEGQNVTLSCEQNLNHDAMYWYRQDPGQGLRLIYYSQIVNDFQKGDIAEGYSVSREKKESFPLTVTSAQKNPTAFYLCASSTRDRGANEKLFFGSGTQLSVL.

The genes are TRBV18 and TRBJ1-2; 7 bases agree with TRBD1. The V gene's germline CDR1 is KGHSH and CDR2 LQKENI. J lost 7 bases, V lost 3 bases, and 14 bases had no gene match. CDR3 size: 16 residues. Here the CDR3 DNA reads TGTGCCAGCTCACCGGGGCCTGACAGGGTTGAAAGTGGCTACACCTTC. Amino acids: CASSPGPDRVESGYTF.

V gene TRBV7-2 combines with J gene TRBJ1-1; D gene ambiguous. Per germline, CDR1 SGHTA and CDR2 FQGNSA. Trimming cost V 1 base and J 3 bases, with 6 bases left between them. This CDR3 region has 13 residues. The chain's CDR3 is CASSLDRYTEAFF. The CDR3 DNA reads TGTGCCAGCAGCTTAGACCGCTACACTGAAGCTTTCTTT. The whole variable domain, remainder taken from reference TRBV7-2 and TRBJ1-1, is GAGVSQSPSNKVTEKGKDVELRCDPISGHTALYWYRQSLGQGLEFLIYFQGNSAPDKSGLPSDRFSAERTGGSVSTLTIQRTQQEDSAVYLCASSLDRYTEAFFGQGTRLTVV.

V usage is TRBV4-3 and J usage is TRBJ1-2; 7 bases align to TRBD1. CDR1 is LGHNA and CDR2 is YSLEER in the germline V gene. V shed 0 bases and J 8 bases; nucleotides not matched to a gene: 3. The CDR3 is made up of 13 amino acids. In DNA, the CDR3 is TGCGCCAGCAGCCAAGATTCGGGACAGGGCTACACCTTC. Translating it yields CASSQDSGQGYTF.

There are a few counts of this clone. This chain uses TRBV5-6 with TRBJ1-2; the D gene is possibly TRBD1 (5 bases). Trimming removed 1 base at V and 8 bases at J, with 12 bases between. CDR3 length: 13 amino acids. Germline assignment: CDR1 SGHDT and CDR2 YYEEEE. The CDR3: CASSLQGSAGYTF. The CDR3, as DNA: TGTGCCAGCAGCTTGCAGGGTTCGGCCGGCTACACCTTC. Full variable domain (missing parts from reference TRBV5-6 and TRBJ1-2): DAGVTQSPTHLIKTRGQQVTLRCSPKSGHDTVSWYQQALGQGPQFIFQYYEEEERQRGNFPDRFSGHQFPNYSSELNVNALLLGDSALYLCASSLQGSAGYTFGSGTRLTVV.

CDR3 amino acids: CAWIRGSENTIYF. The CDR3 nucleotides read TGTGCCTGGATCAGGGGATCCGAAAACACCATATATTTT. V is TRBV30 and J is TRBJ1-3, with a possible D match to TRBD1 (6 bases). The CDR3 covers 13 residues. V shed 4 bases and J shed 6 bases, with 13 bases lying between them. Germline-derived CDR1 and CDR2 are GTSNPN and SVGIG (reference sequence).

The chain carries TRBV7-8 and TRBJ2-7, with D hard to call. Germline V gene sequence: CDR1 SGHVS, CDR2 FQNEAQ. This CDR3 comprises 15 residues. Trimming pared 3 bases from V and 3 bases from J, leaving 15 bases between. This chain's CDR3 is CASSFSRQTIYEQYF. CDR3 DNA: TGTGCCAGCAGCTTTTCCCGGCAGACGATCTACGAGCAGTACTTC.